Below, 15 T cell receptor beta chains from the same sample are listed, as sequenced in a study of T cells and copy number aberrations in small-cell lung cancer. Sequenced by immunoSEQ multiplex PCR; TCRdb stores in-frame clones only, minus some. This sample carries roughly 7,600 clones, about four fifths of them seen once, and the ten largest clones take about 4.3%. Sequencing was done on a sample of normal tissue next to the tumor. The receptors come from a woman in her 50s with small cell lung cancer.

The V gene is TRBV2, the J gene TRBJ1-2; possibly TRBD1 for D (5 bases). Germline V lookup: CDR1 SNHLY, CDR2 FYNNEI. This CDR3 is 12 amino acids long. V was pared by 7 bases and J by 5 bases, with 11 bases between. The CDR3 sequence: CASKRGVYGYTF. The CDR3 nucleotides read TGTGCCAGCAAAAGGGGCGTTTATGGCTACACCTTC.

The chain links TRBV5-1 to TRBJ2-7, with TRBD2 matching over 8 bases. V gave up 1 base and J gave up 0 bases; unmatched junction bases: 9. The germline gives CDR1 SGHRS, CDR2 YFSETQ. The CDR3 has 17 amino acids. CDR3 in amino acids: CASSLRTSPLSSYEQYF. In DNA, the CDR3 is TGCGCCAGCAGCTTGAGGACTAGCCCCTTATCCTCCTACGAGCAGTACTTC.

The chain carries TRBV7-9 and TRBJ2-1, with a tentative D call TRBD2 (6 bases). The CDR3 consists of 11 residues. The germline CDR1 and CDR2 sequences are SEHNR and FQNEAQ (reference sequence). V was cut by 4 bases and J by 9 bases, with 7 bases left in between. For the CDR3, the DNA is TGTGCCAGCAGCTCGCGGGGTGAGCAGTTCTTC. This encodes CASSSRGEQFF.

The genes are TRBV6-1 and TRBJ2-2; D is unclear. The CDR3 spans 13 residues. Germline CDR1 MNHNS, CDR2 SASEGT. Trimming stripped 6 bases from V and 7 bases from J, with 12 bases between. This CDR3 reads CASRETVGGELFF. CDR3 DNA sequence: TGTGCCAGCAGAGAGACCGTAGGCGGGGAGCTGTTTTTT.

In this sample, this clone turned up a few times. CDR3 coding DNA: TGTGCCAGCAGTGAACTGGGACAGGGGGCGAACACTGAAGCTTTCTTT. It is translated as CASSELGQGANTEAFF. This rearrangement joins TRBV6-1 to TRBJ1-1, with 12 bases that match TRBD1. This CDR3 comprises 16 residues. Germline V gives CDR1 MNHNS, CDR2 SASEGT. V lost 2 bases, J lost 1 base, and 2 bases stayed unmatched.

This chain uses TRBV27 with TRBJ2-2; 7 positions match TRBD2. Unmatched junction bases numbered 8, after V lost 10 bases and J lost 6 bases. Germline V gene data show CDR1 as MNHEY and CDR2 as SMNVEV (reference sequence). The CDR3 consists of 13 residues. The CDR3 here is CATRRGDAGELFF. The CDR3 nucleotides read TGTGCCACCCGCCGGGGGGACGCCGGGGAGCTGTTTTTT.

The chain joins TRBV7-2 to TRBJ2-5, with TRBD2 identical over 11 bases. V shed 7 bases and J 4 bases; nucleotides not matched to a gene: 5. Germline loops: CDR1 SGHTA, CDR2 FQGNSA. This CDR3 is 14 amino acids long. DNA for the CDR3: TGTGCCAGCAACCTAGCGGGAGGTCTAGAGACCCAGTACTTC. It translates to CASNLAGGLETQYF. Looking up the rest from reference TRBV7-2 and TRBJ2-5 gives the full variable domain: GAGVSQSPSNKVTEKGKDVELRCDPISGHTALYWYRQSLGQGLEFLIYFQGNSAPDKSGLPSDRFSAERTGGSVSTLTIQRTQQEDSAVYLCASNLAGGLETQYFGPGTRLLVL.

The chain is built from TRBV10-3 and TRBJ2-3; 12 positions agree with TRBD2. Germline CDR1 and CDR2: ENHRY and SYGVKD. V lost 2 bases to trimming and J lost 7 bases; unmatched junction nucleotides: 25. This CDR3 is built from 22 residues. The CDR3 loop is CAISELELSSGRATRSRNTQYF. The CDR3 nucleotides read TGTGCCATCAGTGAGCTCGAACTTTCTAGCGGGAGGGCCACTCGTTCCCGGAATACGCAGTATTTT.

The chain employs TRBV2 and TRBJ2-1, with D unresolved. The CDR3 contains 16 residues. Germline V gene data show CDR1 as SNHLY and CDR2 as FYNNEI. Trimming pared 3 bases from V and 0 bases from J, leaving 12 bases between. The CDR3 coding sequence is TGTGCCAGCAGTGAGCTCAAGGGCCTCTCCTACAATGAGCAGTTCTTC. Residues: CASSELKGLSYNEQFF. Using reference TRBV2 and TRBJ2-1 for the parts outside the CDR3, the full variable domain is EPEVTQTPSHQVTQMGQEVILRCVPISNHLYFYWYRQILGQKVEFLVSFYNNEISEKSEIFDDQFSVERPDGSNFTLKIRSTKLEDSAMYFCASSELKGLSYNEQFFGPGTRLTVL.

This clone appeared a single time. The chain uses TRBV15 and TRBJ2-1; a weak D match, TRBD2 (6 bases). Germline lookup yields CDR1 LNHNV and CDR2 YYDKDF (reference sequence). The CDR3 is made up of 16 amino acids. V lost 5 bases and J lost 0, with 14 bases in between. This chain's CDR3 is CATSGLLQSSYNEQFF. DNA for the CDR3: TGTGCCACCAGCGGACTACTCCAGAGCTCCTACAATGAGCAGTTCTTC.

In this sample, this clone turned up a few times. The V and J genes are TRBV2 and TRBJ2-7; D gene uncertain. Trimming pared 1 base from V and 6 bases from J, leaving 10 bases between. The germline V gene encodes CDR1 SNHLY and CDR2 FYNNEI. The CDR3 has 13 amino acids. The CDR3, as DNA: TGTGCCAGCAGTGAAGGGGATTCCGGCGAGCAGTACTTC. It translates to CASSEGDSGEQYF.

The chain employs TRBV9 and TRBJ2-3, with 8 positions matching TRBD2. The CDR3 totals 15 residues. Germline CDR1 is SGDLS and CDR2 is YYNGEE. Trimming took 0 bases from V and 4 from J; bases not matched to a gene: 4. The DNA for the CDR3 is TGTGCCAGCAGCGTAGGGAGCGGGAGCCCAGATACGCAGTATTTT. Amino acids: CASSVGSGSPDTQYF.

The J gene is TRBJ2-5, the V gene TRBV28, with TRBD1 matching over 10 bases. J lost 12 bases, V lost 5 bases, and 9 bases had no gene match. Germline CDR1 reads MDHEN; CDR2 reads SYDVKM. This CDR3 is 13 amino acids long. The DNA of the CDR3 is TGTGCCAGCAGTACAGTAGGGACAGGGGTTGAGTACTTC. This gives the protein CASSTVGTGVEYF.

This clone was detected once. DNA for the CDR3: TGTGCCAGCAGCCAAGACTGGGAGACCCAGTACTTC. Protein: CASSQDWETQYF. This chain links TRBV14 with TRBJ2-5; D remains ambiguous. Germline values: CDR1 SGHDN, CDR2 FVKESK. The CDR3 consists of 12 residues. Between the trimmed V and J ends, which lost 0 bases and 5 bases, there was a span of 4 bases.

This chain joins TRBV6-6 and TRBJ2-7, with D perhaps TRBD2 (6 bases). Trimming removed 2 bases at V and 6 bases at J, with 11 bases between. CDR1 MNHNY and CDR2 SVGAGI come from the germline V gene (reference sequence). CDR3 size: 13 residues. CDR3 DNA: TGTGCCAGCAGTTACGGAGGGGCGAGCGAGCAGTACTTC. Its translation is CASSYGGASEQYF.